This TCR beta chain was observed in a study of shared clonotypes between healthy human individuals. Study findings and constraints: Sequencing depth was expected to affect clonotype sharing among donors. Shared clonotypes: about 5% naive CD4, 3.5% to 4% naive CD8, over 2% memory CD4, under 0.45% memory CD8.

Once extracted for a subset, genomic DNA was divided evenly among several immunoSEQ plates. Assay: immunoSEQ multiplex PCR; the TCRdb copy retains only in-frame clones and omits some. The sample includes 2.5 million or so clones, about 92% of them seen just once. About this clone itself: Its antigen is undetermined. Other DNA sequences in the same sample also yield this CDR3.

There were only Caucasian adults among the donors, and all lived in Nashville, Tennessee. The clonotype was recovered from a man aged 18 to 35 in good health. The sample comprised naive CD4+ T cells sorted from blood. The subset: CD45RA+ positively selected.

The CDR3 region is CAISESTSQETQYF. CDR3 DNA sequence: TGTGCCATCAGTGAATCTACTAGCCAAGAGACCCAGTACTTC. The chain recombines TRBV10-3 with TRBJ2-5, with a weak D call TRBD2 (5 bases). The CDR3 is made up of 14 amino acids. Per the germline V gene, CDR1 is ENHRY and CDR2 is SYGVKD. V was pared by 3 bases and J by 1 base, with 9 bases between.